The rows below give T cell receptor beta chains drawn from one sample of a study of control samples from healthy donors and cancer patients. Profiling relied on immunoSEQ multiplex PCR, and the TCRdb table lists in-frame clones only, not all of them. The sample's table shows under 200,000 clones. Sequenced input: blood. The origin of the receptors is a woman under 40 in good health. Both conserved end residues are part of each CDR3. Fields, in order: V gene, D gene, J gene, CDR3 protein, CDR3 DNA. A D gene is named only where the DNA matches it firmly.

V gene: TRBV7-6
D gene: .
J gene: TRBJ1-1
CDR3 protein: CASSLDPNTEAFF
CDR3 DNA: TGTGCCAGCAGCTTAGACCCAAACACTGAAGCTTTCTTT

V gene: TRBV30
D gene: .
J gene: TRBJ2-7
CDR3 protein: CAWGSSYEQYF
CDR3 DNA: TGTGCCTGGGGCAGCTCCTACGAGCAGTACTTC

V gene: TRBV28
D gene: .
J gene: TRBJ2-1
CDR3 protein: CASSPPGLEQFF
CDR3 DNA: TGTGCCAGCAGTCCGCCGGGCCTTGAGCAGTTCTTC

V gene: TRBV12-3/TRBV12-4
D gene: TRBD1
J gene: TRBJ1-1
CDR3 protein: CATRPGQGTAFF
CDR3 DNA: TGTGCCACCCGCCCGGGACAGGGAACTGCTTTCTTT

V gene: TRBV7-8
D gene: .
J gene: TRBJ2-1
CDR3 protein: CASSYKLGGAGLVGNNEQFF
CDR3 DNA: TGTGCCAGCAGCTATAAACTAGGGGGGGCAGGACTAGTCGGAAACAATGAGCAGTTCTTC

V gene: TRBV10-2
D gene: .
J gene: TRBJ1-1
CDR3 protein: CASKAGLESAEAFF
CDR3 DNA: TGCGCCAGCAAAGCAGGGTTAGAGAGCGCTGAAGCTTTCTTT

V gene: TRBV6-5
D gene: TRBD1
J gene: TRBJ2-2
CDR3 protein: CASSRQGAGELFF
CDR3 DNA: TGTGCCAGCAGTCGACAGGGGGCCGGGGAGCTGTTTTTT

V gene: TRBV3-1/TRBV3-2
D gene: .
J gene: TRBJ1-2
CDR3 protein: CASNGSPYGYTF
CDR3 DNA: TGTGCCAGCAATGGGTCTCCCTATGGCTACACCTTC

V gene: TRBV6-5
D gene: TRBD1
J gene: TRBJ2-7
CDR3 protein: CASRPDRGYTYEQYF
CDR3 DNA: TGTGCCAGCAGACCCGACAGGGGCTATACCTACGAGCAGTACTTC

V gene: TRBV24-1
D gene: .
J gene: TRBJ2-7
CDR3 protein: CATSPGSYEQYF
CDR3 DNA: TGTGCCACCAGTCCAGGCTCCTACGAGCAGTACTTC

V gene: TRBV3-1/TRBV3-2
D gene: .
J gene: TRBJ2-7
CDR3 protein: CASSRAGTLPLYEQYF
CDR3 DNA: TGTGCCAGCAGTCGAGCCGGGACACTCCCCCTCTACGAGCAGTACTTC

V gene: TRBV6-5
D gene: TRBD1
J gene: TRBJ1-4
CDR3 protein: CASRFDRGRNEKLFF
CDR3 DNA: TGTGCCAGCAGATTTGACAGGGGAAGGAATGAAAAACTGTTTTTT

V gene: TRBV6-2/TRBV6-3
D gene: .
J gene: TRBJ2-7
CDR3 protein: CASSFPPREQYF
CDR3 DNA: TGTGCCAGCAGCTTCCCCCCGCGGGAGCAGTACTTC

V gene: TRBV2
D gene: TRBD2
J gene: TRBJ2-2
CDR3 protein: CASSERAGGLNTGELFF
CDR3 DNA: TGTGCCAGCAGTGAGCGAGCGGGGGGACTCAACACCGGGGAGCTGTTTTTT

V gene: TRBV3-1/TRBV3-2
D gene: .
J gene: TRBJ1-2
CDR3 protein: CASRYQGGRGSGYTF
CDR3 DNA: TGTGCCAGCAGATACCAGGGTGGAAGGGGAAGTGGCTACACCTTC

V gene: TRBV4-1
D gene: TRBD1
J gene: TRBJ1-2
CDR3 protein: CASSQRTGQNYGYTF
CDR3 DNA: TGCGCCAGCAGCCAAAGGACAGGGCAAAACTATGGCTACACCTTC

V gene: TRBV14
D gene: TRBD1
J gene: TRBJ1-2
CDR3 protein: CASSQKDRGAWYGYTF
CDR3 DNA: TGTGCCAGCAGCCAGAAGGACAGGGGAGCTTGGTATGGCTACACCTTC